These 3 T cell receptor beta chains were sequenced from one sample in a study of CD8 T cells in Susac syndrome. Random hexamers were used to reverse transcribe roughly 0.45 to 1 ug of RNA. MiXCR was run by TCRdb on the immunoSEQ multiplex PCR reads, yielding one entry per CDR3 protein. Counted here are 190,000 or so distinct CDR3 sequences, about 95% occurring once; the ten biggest clones make up about 0.087%. The source material was CD4+ T cells from PBMCs. These receptors were obtained from a human donor with multiple sclerosis.

The rearrangement uses TRBV5-4 and TRBJ2-1, with 9 bases matching TRBD1. From germline, CDR1 is SGHNT and CDR2 YYREEE (reference sequence). The junction had 9 bases not matched to a gene; V was cut back by 3 bases and J by 8 bases. The CDR3 is made up of 15 amino acids. The CDR3 DNA sequence: TGTGCCAGCAGCTCGATCTTGGACAGGGGCGATGAGCAGTTCTTC. This gives the protein CASSSILDRGDEQFF.

V usage is TRBV10-3 and J usage is TRBJ1-5; D might be TRBD1 (5 bases). CDR3 length: 13 amino acids. V was pared by 10 bases and J by 1 base, with 11 bases between. Germline lookup yields CDR1 ENHRY and CDR2 SYGVKD. CDR3 in amino acids: CATNRDSNQPQHF. As DNA, the CDR3 is TGTGCCACCAACCGGGACAGCAATCAGCCCCAGCATTTT.

The rearrangement joins TRBV9 to TRBJ2-7; D call uncertain. The germline gives CDR1 SGDLS, CDR2 YYNGEE. The CDR3 has 15 residues. Trimming stripped 0 bases from V and 1 base from J, with 11 bases between. Here the CDR3 DNA reads TGTGCCAGCAGCGTAGCTTTGGCAGCTTCCTACGAGCAGTACTTC. Protein sequence: CASSVALAASYEQYF. The full variable domain, with the rest looked up from reference TRBV9 and TRBJ2-7, is DSGVTQTPKHLITATGQRVTLRCSPRSGDLSVYWYQQSLDQGLQFLIQYYNGEERAKGNILERFSAQQFPDLHSELNLSSLELGDSALYFCASSVALAASYEQYFGPGTRLTVT.